In its sample, the clone carrying this T cell receptor (beta chain) was seen a few times. Its antigen is still unknown. The entry originates in a study of shared clonotypes between healthy human individuals. Notes on the study in general: Non-shared clonotypes showed lower generation probabilities than clonotypes common to all four donors.

Germline V gene data show CDR1 as GTSNPN and CDR2 as SVGIG (reference sequence). Trimming at V came to 1 base and at J to 5 bases, leaving 1 base not matched to a gene. The CDR3 contains 13 residues. Donors were Caucasian adults residing in Nashville, Tennessee, USA. Naive CD45RA+ and memory CD45RA-negative subsets were split from CD4+ cells. Sequencing used immunoSEQ multiplex PCR; TCRdb keeps in-frame clones, though not all of them. The table records about 980,000 clones, less than 85% of them present only once. Sequencing was performed on memory CD4+ T cells sorted from blood. Indicated subset: CD45RA-negative fraction. The source of this sequence is a man between 18 and 29 years old in good health. The chain is built from TRBV30 and TRBJ1-5; TRBD1 aligns across 8 bases. In DNA form, the CDR3 reads TGTGCCTGGAGTGGGGGACAGGATCAGCCCCAGCATTTT. Its protein is CAWSGGQDQPQHF.